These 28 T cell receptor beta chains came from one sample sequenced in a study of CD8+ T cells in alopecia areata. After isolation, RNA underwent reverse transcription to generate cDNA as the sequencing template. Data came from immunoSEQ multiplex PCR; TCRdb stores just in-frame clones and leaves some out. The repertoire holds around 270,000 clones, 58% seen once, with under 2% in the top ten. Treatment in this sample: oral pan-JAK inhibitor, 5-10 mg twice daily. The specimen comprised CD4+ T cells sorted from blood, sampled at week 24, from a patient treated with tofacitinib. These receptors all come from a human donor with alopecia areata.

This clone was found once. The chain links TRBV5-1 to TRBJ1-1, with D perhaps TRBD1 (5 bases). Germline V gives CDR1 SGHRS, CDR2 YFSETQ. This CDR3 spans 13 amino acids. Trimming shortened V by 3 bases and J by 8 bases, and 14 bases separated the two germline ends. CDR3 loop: CASSWTMGNEAFF. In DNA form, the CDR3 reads TGCGCCAGCAGCTGGACAATGGGGAACGAAGCTTTCTTT.

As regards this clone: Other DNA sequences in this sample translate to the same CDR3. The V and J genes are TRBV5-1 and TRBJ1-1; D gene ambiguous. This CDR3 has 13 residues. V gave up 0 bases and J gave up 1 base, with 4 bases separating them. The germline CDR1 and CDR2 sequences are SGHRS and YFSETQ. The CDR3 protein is CASSLGGNTEAFF. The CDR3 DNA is TGCGCCAGCAGCTTGGGGGGGAACACTGAAGCTTTCTTT.

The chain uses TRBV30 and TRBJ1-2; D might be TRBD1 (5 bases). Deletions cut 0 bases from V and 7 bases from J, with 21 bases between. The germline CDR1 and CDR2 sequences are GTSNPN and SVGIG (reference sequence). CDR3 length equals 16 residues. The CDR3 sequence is CAWSVSGTLKGSGYTF. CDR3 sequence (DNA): TGTGCCTGGAGTGTGAGCGGGACCCTGAAAGGGAGTGGCTACACCTTC.

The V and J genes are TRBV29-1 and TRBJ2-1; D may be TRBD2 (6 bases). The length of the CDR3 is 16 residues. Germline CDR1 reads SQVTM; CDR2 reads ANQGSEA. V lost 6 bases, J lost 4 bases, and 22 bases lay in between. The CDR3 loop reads CSVRWRLALEYNEQFF. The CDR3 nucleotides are TGCAGCGTCCGGTGGAGGCTAGCGTTGGAATACAATGAGCAGTTCTTC.

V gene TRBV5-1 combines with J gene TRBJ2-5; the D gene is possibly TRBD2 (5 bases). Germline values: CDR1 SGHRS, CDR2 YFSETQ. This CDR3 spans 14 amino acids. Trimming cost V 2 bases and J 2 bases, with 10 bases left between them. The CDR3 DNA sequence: TGCGCCAGCAGCTTCCGGACGGGACAAGAGACCCAGTACTTC. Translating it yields CASSFRTGQETQYF.

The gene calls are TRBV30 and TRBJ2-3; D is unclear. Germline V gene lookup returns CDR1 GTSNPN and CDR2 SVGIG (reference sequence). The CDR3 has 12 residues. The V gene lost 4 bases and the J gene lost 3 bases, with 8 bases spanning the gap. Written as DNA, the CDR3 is TGTGCCTGGAAGGTATTTACAGATACGCAGTATTTT. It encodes CAWKVFTDTQYF.

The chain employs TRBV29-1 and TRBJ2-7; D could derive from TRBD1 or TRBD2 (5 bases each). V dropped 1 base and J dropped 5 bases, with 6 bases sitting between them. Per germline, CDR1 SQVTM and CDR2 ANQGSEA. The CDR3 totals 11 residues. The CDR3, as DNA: TGCAGCGTTGAAGTGGGACACGAGCAGTACTTC. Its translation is CSVEVGHEQYF.

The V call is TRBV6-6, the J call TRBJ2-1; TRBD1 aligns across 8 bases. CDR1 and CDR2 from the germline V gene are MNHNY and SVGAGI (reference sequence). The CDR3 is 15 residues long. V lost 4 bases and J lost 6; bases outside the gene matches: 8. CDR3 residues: CASSLQRQGINEQFF. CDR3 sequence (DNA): TGTGCCAGCAGTTTACAGAGACAGGGGATCAATGAGCAGTTCTTC.

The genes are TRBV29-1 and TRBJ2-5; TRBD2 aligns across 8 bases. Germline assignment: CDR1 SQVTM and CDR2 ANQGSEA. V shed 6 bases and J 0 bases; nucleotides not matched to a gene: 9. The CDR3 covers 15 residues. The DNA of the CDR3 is TGCAGCGTGCCCGGGCAACTAGCGGACCAAGAGACCCAGTACTTC. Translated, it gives CSVPGQLADQETQYF.

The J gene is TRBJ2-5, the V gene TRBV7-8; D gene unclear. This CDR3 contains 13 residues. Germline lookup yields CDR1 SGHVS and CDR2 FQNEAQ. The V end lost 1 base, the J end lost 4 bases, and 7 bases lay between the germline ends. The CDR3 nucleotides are TGTGCCAGCAGCTTAGTTGGTATAGAGACCCAGTACTTC. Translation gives CASSLVGIETQYF.

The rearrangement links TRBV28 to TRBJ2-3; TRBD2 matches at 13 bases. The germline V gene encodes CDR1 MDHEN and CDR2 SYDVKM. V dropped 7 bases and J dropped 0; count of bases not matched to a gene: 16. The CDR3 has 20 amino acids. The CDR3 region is CASKAPGGLAGIPSTDTQYF. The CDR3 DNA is TGTGCCAGCAAAGCCCCCGGGGGACTAGCGGGGATTCCTAGCACAGATACGCAGTATTTT.

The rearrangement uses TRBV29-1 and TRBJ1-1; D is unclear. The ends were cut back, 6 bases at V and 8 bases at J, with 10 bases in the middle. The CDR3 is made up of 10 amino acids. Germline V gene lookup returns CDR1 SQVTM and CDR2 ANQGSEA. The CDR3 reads CSVRPREAFF. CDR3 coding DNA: TGCAGCGTCCGTCCACGAGAAGCTTTCTTT. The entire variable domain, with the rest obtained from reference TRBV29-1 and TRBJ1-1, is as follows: SAVISQKPSRDICQRGTSLTIQCQVDSQVTMMFWYRQQPGQSLTLIATANQGSEATYESGFVIDKFPISRPNLTFSTLTVSNMSPEDSSIYLCSVRPREAFFGQGTRLTVV.

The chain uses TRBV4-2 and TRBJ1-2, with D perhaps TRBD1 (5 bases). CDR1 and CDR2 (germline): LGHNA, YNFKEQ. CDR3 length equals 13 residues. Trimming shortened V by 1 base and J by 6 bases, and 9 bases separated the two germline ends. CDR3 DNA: TGTGCCAGCAGCCAAGTCCAGGGCGATGGCTACACCTTC. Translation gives CASSQVQGDGYTF.

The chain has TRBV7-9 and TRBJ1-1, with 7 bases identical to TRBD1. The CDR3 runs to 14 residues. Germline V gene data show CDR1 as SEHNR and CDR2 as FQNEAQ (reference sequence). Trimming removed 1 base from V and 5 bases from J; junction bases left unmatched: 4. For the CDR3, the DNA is TGTGCCAGCAGCTTAGGACAGGGTCGGACTGAAGCTTTCTTT. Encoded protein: CASSLGQGRTEAFF.

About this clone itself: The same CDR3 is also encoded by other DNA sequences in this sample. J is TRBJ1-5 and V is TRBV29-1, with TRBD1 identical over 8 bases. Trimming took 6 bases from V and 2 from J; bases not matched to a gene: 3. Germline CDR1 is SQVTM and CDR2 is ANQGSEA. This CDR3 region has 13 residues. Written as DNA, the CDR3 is TGCAGCGTCGGACAGGGTCGCAATCAGCCCCAGCATTTT. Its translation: CSVGQGRNQPQHF.

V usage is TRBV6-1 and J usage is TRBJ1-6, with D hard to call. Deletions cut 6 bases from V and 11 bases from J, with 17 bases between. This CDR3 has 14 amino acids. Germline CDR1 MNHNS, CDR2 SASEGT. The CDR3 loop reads CASSREAGAAPLHF. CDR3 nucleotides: TGTGCCAGCAGCCGGGAGGCCGGTGCTGCACCCCTCCACTTT.

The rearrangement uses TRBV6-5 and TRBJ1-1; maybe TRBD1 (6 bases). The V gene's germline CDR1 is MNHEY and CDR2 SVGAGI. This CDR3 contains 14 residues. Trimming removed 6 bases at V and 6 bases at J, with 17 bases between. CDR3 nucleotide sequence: TGTGCCAGCAGCCGTCAACAGGGTAACTCTGAAGCTTTCTTT. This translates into CASSRQQGNSEAFF.

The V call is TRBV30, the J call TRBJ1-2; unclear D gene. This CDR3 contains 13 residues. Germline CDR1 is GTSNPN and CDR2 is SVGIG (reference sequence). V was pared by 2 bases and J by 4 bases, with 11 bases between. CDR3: CAWSNGRIYGYTF. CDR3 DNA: TGTGCCTGGAGTAACGGCAGAATCTATGGCTACACCTTC.

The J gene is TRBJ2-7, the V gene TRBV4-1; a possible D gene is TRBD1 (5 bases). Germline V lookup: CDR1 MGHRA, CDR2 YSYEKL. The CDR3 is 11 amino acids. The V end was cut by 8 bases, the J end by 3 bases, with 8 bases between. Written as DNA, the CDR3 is TGCGCCAGCCAGGGTAGCTACGAGCAGTACTTC. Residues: CASQGSYEQYF.

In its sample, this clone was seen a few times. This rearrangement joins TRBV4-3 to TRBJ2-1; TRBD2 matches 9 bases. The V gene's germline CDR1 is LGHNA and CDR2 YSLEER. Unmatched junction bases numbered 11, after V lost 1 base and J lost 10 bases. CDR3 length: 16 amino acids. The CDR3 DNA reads TGCGCCAGCAGCCAAGCCTGGCGGGGGGGCGTGCACGAGCAGTTCTTC. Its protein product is CASSQAWRGGVHEQFF.

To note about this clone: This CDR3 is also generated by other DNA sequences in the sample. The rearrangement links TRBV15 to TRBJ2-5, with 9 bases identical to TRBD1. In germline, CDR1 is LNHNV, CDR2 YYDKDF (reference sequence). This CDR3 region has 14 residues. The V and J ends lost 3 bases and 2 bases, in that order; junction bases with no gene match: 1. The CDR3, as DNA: TGTGCCACCAGCAGGGACAGGGGACAAGAGACCCAGTACTTC. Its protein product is CATSRDRGQETQYF.

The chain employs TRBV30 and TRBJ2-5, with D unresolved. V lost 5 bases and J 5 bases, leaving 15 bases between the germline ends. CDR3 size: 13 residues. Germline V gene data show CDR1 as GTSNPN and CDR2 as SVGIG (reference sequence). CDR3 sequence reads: CAWALTVGETQYF. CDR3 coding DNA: TGTGCCTGGGCTTTAACGGTAGGGGAGACCCAGTACTTC.

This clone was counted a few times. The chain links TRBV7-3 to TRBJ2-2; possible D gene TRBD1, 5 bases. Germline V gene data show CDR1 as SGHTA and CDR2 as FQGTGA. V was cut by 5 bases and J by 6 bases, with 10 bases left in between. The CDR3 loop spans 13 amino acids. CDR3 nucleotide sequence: TGTGCCAGCAGCCCGCAGGGTGCCGGGGAGCTGTTTTTT. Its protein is CASSPQGAGELFF.

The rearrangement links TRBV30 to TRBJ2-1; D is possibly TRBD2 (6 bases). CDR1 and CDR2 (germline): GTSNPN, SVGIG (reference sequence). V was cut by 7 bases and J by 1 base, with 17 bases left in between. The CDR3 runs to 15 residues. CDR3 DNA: TGTGCCTATACCTCCGCGGGGTTTTCCTACAATGAGCAGTTCTTC. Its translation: CAYTSAGFSYNEQFF.

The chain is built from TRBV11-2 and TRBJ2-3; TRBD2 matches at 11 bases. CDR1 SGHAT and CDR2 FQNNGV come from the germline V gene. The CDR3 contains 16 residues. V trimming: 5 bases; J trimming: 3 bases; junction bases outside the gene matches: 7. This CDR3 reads CASSLSLAGGTDTQYF. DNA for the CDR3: TGTGCCAGCAGCCTGTCCCTAGCGGGGGGAACAGATACGCAGTATTTT.

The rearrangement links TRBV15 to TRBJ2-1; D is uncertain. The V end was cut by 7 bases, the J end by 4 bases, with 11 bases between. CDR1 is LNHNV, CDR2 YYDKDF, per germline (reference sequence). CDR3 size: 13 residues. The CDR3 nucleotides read TGTGCCACCACCGCTAGTTCTTACAATGAGCAGTTCTTC. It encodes CATTASSYNEQFF. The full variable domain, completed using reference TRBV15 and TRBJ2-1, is DAMVIQNPRYQVTQFGKPVTLSCSQTLNHNVMYWYQQKSSQAPKLLFHYYDKDFNNEADTPDNFQSRRPNTSFCFLDIRSPGLGDTAMYLCATTASSYNEQFFGPGTRLTVL.

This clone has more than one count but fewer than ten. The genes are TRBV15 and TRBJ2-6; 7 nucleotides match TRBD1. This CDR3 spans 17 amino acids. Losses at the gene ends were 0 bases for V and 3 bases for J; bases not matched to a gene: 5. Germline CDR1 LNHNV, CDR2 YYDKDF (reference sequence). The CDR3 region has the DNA TGTGCCACCAGCAGAGATCGAGGGGGCGGTGGGGCCAACGTCCTGACTTTC. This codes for CATSRDRGGGGANVLTF. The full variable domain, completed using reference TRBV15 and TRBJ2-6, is DAMVIQNPRYQVTQFGKPVTLSCSQTLNHNVMYWYQQKSSQAPKLLFHYYDKDFNNEADTPDNFQSRRPNTSFCFLDIRSPGLGDTAMYLCATSRDRGGGGANVLTFGAGSRLTVL.

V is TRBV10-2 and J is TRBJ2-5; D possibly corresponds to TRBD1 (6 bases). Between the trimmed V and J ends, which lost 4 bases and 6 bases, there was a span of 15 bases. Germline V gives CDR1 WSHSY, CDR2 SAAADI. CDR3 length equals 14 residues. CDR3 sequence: CASSAPGRGKTQYF. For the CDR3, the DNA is TGCGCCAGCAGTGCCCCAGGCAGGGGAAAGACCCAGTACTTC.